The sequence of this T cell receptor (beta chain) was determined in a study of cytomegalovirus exposure and HLA in healthy donors. Notes on this clone: Its antigen remains unidentified.

Germline CDR1 SGDLS, CDR2 YYNGEE. There are 15 residues in the CDR3. V lost 4 bases and J lost 1, with 14 bases in between. General study findings and limits: Within the approximately 110 validation repertoires, first-cohort TCR clusters tended to co-occur, according to a later analysis.

Sequencing used immunoSEQ multiplex PCR; TCRdb keeps in-frame clones, though not all of them. The table shows roughly 220,000 clones, with roughly 84% occurring only once. The sequenced sample was PBMCs. The chain has TRBV9 and TRBJ2-5, with unresolved D. This receptor was identified in a woman aged 25-40 years in good health and CMV-seropositive. Here the CDR3 DNA reads TGTGCCAGCAGCTCCACTCTAAGAAGCCAAGAGACCCAGTACTTC. This sequence encodes CASSSTLRSQETQYF.